This is a list of T cell receptor beta chains from one sample in a study of CD8 T cell repertoires and HIV-1 epitope variants. Antigens of these TCRs are unknown. Using immunoSEQ multiplex PCR, the repertoire was profiled, and TCRdb retains in-frame clones only, with some absent. The table lists fewer than 6,500 clones, around 70% of them singletons, with roughly 42% in the top ten. The sequencing sample was made of cultured CD8+ T cells derived from PBMCs. These TCRs come from a male donor with HIV. Both conserved end residues are part of each CDR3. A D gene is named only where the DNA matches it firmly. Part of the rows lack a size; the others show once, few, many or a class for expanded clones.

j_call: TRBJ1-2
d_call: -
v_call: TRBV6-6
clone_size: -
cdr3_aa: CASSSHIYGYTF
cdr3_nt: TGTGCCAGCAGTTCCCATATCTATGGCTACACCTTC

j_call: TRBJ2-1
d_call: TRBD2
v_call: TRBV6-5
clone_size: -
cdr3_aa: CASSYEGLAGVGEQFF
cdr3_nt: TGTGCCAGCAGTTACGAGGGACTAGCGGGAGTTGGGGAGCAGTTCTTC

j_call: TRBJ2-2
d_call: -
v_call: TRBV28
clone_size: -
cdr3_aa: CASSFMGGASLRTGELFF
cdr3_nt: TGTGCCAGCAGTTTCATGGGGGGAGCGTCGTTGAGGACCGGGGAGCTGTTTTTT

j_call: TRBJ2-1
d_call: -
v_call: TRBV19
clone_size: -
cdr3_aa: CASSEDQSSYNEQFF
cdr3_nt: TGTGCCAGTAGTGAGGACCAGAGCTCCTACAATGAGCAGTTCTTC

j_call: TRBJ2-2
d_call: -
v_call: TRBV5-4
clone_size: once
cdr3_aa: CASSLEGRGGPGELFF
cdr3_nt: TGTGCCAGCAGCTTGGAGGGCAGGGGGGGCCCCGGGGAGCTGTTTTTT

j_call: TRBJ2-5
d_call: -
v_call: TRBV7-6
clone_size: -
cdr3_aa: CASSLLRREQETQYF
cdr3_nt: TGTGCCAGCAGCTTGCTTCGAAGGGAACAAGAGACCCAGTACTTC

j_call: TRBJ2-2
d_call: TRBD2
v_call: TRBV28
clone_size: -
cdr3_aa: CASSLLAGANTGELFF
cdr3_nt: TGTGCCAGCAGTTTACTAGCGGGAGCTAACACCGGGGAGCTGTTTTTT

j_call: TRBJ1-2
d_call: TRBD1
v_call: TRBV27
clone_size: -
cdr3_aa: CASSFGDRGRAYTF
cdr3_nt: TGTGCCAGCAGTTTTGGGGACAGGGGGCGAGCCTACACCTTC

j_call: TRBJ2-3
d_call: TRBD2
v_call: TRBV4-1
clone_size: -
cdr3_aa: CASSQDPPSGTSTDTQYF
cdr3_nt: TGCGCCAGCAGCCAAGACCCCCCTAGCGGGACTAGCACAGATACGCAGTATTTT

j_call: TRBJ2-7
d_call: TRBD1
v_call: TRBV7-9
clone_size: -
cdr3_aa: CASSPQGSYHEQYF
cdr3_nt: TGTGCCAGCAGCCCACAGGGGTCTTACCACGAGCAGTACTTC

j_call: TRBJ1-6
d_call: TRBD1
v_call: TRBV4-2
clone_size: -
cdr3_aa: CASSQDQTGINSPLHF
cdr3_nt: TGTGCCAGCAGCCAAGATCAGACAGGGATTAATTCACCCCTCCACTTT

j_call: TRBJ1-1
d_call: -
v_call: TRBV2
clone_size: -
cdr3_aa: CASSEASGGRGAFF
cdr3_nt: TGTGCCAGCAGTGAAGCCTCCGGGGGTAGGGGAGCTTTCTTT

j_call: TRBJ1-2
d_call: TRBD1
v_call: TRBV29-1
clone_size: -
cdr3_aa: CSAWSGTGGGNYGYTF
cdr3_nt: TGCAGCGCGTGGTCCGGGACAGGTGGGGGAAACTATGGCTACACCTTC

j_call: TRBJ2-7
d_call: -
v_call: TRBV6-1
clone_size: -
cdr3_aa: CASKLRGWESYEQYF
cdr3_nt: TGTGCCAGCAAATTACGTGGGTGGGAGTCCTACGAGCAGTACTTC

j_call: TRBJ1-5
d_call: -
v_call: TRBV7-9
clone_size: -
cdr3_aa: CASSLGSALDQPQHF
cdr3_nt: TGTGCCAGCAGCTTAGGATCAGCGTTAGATCAGCCCCAGCATTTT

j_call: TRBJ1-6
d_call: -
v_call: TRBV28
clone_size: -
cdr3_aa: CASRRKEASPLHF
cdr3_nt: TGTGCCAGCAGGCGGAAAGAGGCTTCACCCCTCCACTTT